This TCR beta chain emerged from a study of control samples from healthy donors and cancer patients. CDR1 is SNHLY and CDR2 is FYNNEI in the germline V gene. The J segment lost 11 bases and the V segment lost 4 bases, leaving 4 bases of the junction unmatched. The CDR3 consists of 11 residues. Only in-frame clones appear in the TCRdb table, and some are missing; sequencing was by immunoSEQ multiplex PCR. The data hold over 100,000 clones, with around 88% observed a single time. Sequencing was done on a sample of blood. This TCR was sampled from a man aged 35-49 years in good health. The chain recombines TRBV2 with TRBJ2-7; 8 positions agree with TRBD2. For the CDR3, the DNA is TGTGCCAGCAGTGTACGGGGGGGAGAGTACTTC. It translates to CASSVRGGEYF.